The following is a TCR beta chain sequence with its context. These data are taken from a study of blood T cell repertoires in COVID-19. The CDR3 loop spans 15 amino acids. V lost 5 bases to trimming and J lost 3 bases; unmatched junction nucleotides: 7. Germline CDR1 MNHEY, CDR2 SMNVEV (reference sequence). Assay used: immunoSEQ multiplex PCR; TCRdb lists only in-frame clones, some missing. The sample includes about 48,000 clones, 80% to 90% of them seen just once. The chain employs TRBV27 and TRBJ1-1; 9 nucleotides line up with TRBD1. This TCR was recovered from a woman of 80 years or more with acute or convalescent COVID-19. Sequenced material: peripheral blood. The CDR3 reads CASSMDRGGYTEAFF. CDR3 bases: TGTGCCAGCAGTATGGACAGGGGCGGGTACACTGAAGCTTTCTTT.